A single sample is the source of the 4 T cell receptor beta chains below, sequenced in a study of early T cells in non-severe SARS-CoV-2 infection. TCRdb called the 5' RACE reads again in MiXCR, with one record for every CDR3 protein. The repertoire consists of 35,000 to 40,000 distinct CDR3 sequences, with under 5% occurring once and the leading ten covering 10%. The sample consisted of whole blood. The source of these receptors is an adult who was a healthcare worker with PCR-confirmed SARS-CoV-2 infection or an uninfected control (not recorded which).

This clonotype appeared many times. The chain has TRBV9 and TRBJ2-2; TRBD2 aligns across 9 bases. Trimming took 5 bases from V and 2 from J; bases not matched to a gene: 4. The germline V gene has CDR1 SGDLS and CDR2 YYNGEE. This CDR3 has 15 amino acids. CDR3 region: CASRRAGGNTGELFF. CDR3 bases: TGTGCCAGCAGGCGAGCGGGGGGAAACACCGGGGAGCTGTTTTTT.

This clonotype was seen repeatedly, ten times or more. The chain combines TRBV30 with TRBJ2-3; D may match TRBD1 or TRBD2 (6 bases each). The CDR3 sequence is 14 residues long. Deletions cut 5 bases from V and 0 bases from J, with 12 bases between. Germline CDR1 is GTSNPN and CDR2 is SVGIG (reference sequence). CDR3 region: CAWEKGGSTDTQYF. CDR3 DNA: TGTGCCTGGGAAAAGGGGGGTAGCACAGATACGCAGTATTTT.

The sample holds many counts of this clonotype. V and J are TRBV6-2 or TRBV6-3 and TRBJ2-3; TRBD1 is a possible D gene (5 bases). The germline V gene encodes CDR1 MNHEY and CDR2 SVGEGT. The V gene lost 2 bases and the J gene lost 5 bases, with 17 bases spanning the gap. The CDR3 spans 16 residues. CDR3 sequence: CASSYDRPPSQDTQYF. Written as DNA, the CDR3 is TGTGCCAGCAGTTACGACAGACCCCCTTCTCAAGATACGCAGTATTTT.

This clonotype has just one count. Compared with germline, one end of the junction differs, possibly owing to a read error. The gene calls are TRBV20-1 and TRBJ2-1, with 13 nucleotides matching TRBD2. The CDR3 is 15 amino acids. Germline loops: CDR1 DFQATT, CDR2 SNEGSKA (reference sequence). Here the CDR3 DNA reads TGCGGTGCCACCTCCGGGACTAGCGGGGTAAATGAGCAGTTCTTC. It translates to CGATSGTSGVNEQFF.